This T cell receptor beta chain was recorded in a study of CD8+ T cells in alopecia areata. TCR sequencing used cDNA made by reverse transcription of extracted RNA. Generated by immunoSEQ multiplex PCR, the TCRdb table keeps only in-frame clones and is missing some. The table has tens of thousands of clones, about 53% seen once. This clone was seen only a few times. Its antigen is undetermined. This CDR3 has 16 residues. Per the germline V gene, CDR1 is MDHEN and CDR2 is SYDVKM. V was cut by 5 bases and J by 0 bases, with 11 bases left in between. Broader study findings: More clonal than normal scalp was lesional scalp, particularly alopecia totalis/universalis.

The chain has TRBV28 and TRBJ2-6, with a tentative D call TRBD2 (6 bases). The clonotype originates from a human donor with alopecia areata. What was sequenced was NKG2D-high CD8+ T cells sorted from blood. CDR3 DNA sequence: TGTGCCAGCAGTCGGGGGACGCTCTCTGGGGCCAACGTCCTGACTTTC. Protein: CASSRGTLSGANVLTF.